The clone carrying this T cell receptor beta chain has only a few counts. Its antigen is still unknown. Germline CDR1 reads MNHNS; CDR2 reads SASEGT. CDR3 size: 14 residues. V dropped 2 bases and J dropped 4 bases, with 11 bases sitting between them. All the people who gave samples were healthy bone marrow donors. This sample was included in a study of cytomegalovirus exposure and HLA in healthy donors. General study points: Some V segments could not be told apart, so they were left out, TRBV6-2 and TRBV6-3 among them. Immune exposure information available was restricted to CMV serostatus.

Use of 60 Vbeta and 13 Jbeta primers characterized the PCR. In the source study's methods: In a later analysis, the count reached some 73 million unique TCR beta chains, with about 9.9 million shared. The table came from immunoSEQ multiplex PCR; TCRdb's copy has only in-frame clones and leaves some out. V, J and clone size are taken as reported in that table, and D and trimming were inferred from the DNA itself. The repertoire holds 100,000 to 150,000 clones, with about 68% as singletons. The receptor comes from a middle-aged man in good health and CMV-seropositive. This sequence joins TRBV6-1 and TRBJ1-1; possible D gene TRBD1, 6 bases. The sequencing input was PBMCs. In DNA, the CDR3 is TGTGCCAGCAGTGAAACAGGGAAGGGCACTGAAGCTTTCTTT. It is translated as CASSETGKGTEAFF.